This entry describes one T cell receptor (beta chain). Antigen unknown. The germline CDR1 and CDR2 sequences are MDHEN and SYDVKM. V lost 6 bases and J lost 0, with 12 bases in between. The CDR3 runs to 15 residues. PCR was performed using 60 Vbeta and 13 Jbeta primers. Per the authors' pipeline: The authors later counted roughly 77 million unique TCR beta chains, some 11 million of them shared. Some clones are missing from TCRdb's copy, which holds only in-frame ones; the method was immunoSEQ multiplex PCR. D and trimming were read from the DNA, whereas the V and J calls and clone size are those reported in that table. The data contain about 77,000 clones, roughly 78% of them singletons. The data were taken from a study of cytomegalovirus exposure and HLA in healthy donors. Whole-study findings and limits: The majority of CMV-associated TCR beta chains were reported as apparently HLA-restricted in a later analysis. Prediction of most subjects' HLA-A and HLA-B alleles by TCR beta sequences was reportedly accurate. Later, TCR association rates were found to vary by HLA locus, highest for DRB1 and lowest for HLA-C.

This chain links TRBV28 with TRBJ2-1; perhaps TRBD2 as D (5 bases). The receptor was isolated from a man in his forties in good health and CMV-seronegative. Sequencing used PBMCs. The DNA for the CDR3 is TGTGCCAGCAGCGAGCGGAGGAGCTCCTACAATGAGCAGTTCTTC. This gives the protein CASSERRSSYNEQFF.